The subject of this entry is one TCR beta chain. As yet, its antigen is unknown. These data belong to a study of CD4 T cells in relation to SARS-CoV-2 and coronaviruses. The overall study: After approximately 10 days of antigen culture, PBMC TCR beta CDR3s were sequenced. The HLA restriction of the shared crossreactive spike epitopes was mapped. Study-wide results and limits: Samples before the pandemic and after infection were not matched within any donor.

Unexposed donor CD4+ T cells date from about 2011-2018, before the COVID-19 pandemic. Isolation of CD4+ T cells took place after about 9 days in culture. Cells permitting, SARS-CoV-2 S/N and four cold-coronavirus spikes were tested on unexposed-donor CD4+ T cells. Per germline, CDR1 SGHNT and CDR2 YENEEA. CDR3 length: 15 amino acids. Trimming took off 5 bases at V and 5 bases at J, with 17 bases between the two ends. TCRdb keeps only in-frame clones here, not all; method: immunoSEQ multiplex PCR. Of approximately 20,000 clones in the sample, around 74% were seen once. J is TRBJ2-3 and V is TRBV11-3, with D perhaps TRBD2 (6 bases). The source material was CD4+ T cells from PBMCs, cultured in vitro. This TCR derives from a human donor in good health. The CDR3 protein is CASSESGTQQDTQYF. The CDR3 DNA reads TGTGCCAGCAGCGAGTCCGGGACTCAGCAAGATACGCAGTATTTT.